These 23 T cell receptor beta chains originate from one sample sequenced in a study of T cells in localized non-small cell lung cancer. This table comes from immunoSEQ multiplex PCR, and its TCRdb copy is limited to in-frame clones, with some not included. The table shows 31,000 or so clones, with 88% occurring only once. Sequenced here: peripheral blood mononuclear cells, sampled before any cancer treatment. The source of these receptors is a woman aged 35 to 70 with stage III lung adenocarcinoma.

This chain links TRBV6-5 with TRBJ2-5, with D tentatively TRBD2 (6 bases). CDR1 and CDR2 from the germline V gene are MNHEY and SVGAGI. Trimming took 0 bases from V and 2 from J, leaving 13 bases between them. The CDR3 is 16 residues long. CDR3 sequence: CASSYSGGTPQETQYF. The CDR3, as DNA: TGTGCCAGCAGTTACTCGGGCGGGACCCCTCAAGAGACCCAGTACTTC.

About this clone: Other DNA variants within this sample encode the same CDR3. The DNA of the CDR3 is TGTGCCAGCAGGACACTGGAAAATAACAATGAGCAGTTCTTC. Protein product: CASRTLENNNEQFF. The V and J genes are TRBV6-5 and TRBJ2-1, with D hard to call. Trimming took off 6 bases at V and 5 bases at J, with 14 bases between the two ends. The CDR3 is made up of 14 amino acids. The germline gives CDR1 MNHEY, CDR2 SVGAGI.

This clone was observed once. The CDR3 coding sequence is TGTGCCAGCTCACCACCGTCAGGGGTAGAGACCCAGTACTTC. This translates into CASSPPSGVETQYF. This rearrangement joins TRBV18 to TRBJ2-5; tentatively, D is TRBD1 (6 bases). The CDR3 covers 14 residues. Trimming removed 0 bases at V and 4 bases at J, with 9 bases between. Germline CDR1 and CDR2: KGHSH and LQKENI.

The V and J genes are TRBV5-4 and TRBJ2-2; D is perhaps TRBD1 or TRBD2 (5 bases each). Trimming took 4 bases from V and 2 from J, leaving 15 bases between them. Per the germline V gene, CDR1 is SGHNT and CDR2 is YYREEE (reference sequence). The CDR3 contains 16 residues. The CDR3 sequence is CASSPGSRANTGELFF. The CDR3 coding sequence is TGTGCCAGCAGCCCGGGGTCCAGGGCCAACACCGGGGAGCTGTTTTTT.

The V and J genes are TRBV11-2 and TRBJ2-7; the D gene is possibly TRBD2 (5 bases). CDR1 and CDR2 from the germline V gene are SGHAT and FQNNGV. Trimming removed 5 bases from V and 0 bases from J, with 17 bases in between. The length of the CDR3 is 16 residues. The DNA for the CDR3 is TGTGCCAGCAGCCCTCCAGGAGCGGTGAGCTCCTACGAGCAGTACTTC. It yields the protein CASSPPGAVSSYEQYF.

The chain uses TRBV29-1 and TRBJ2-4; TRBD2 is a possible D gene (5 bases). The CDR3 is 14 amino acids. The ends were cut back, 2 bases at V and 3 bases at J, with 11 bases in the middle. Germline V gene sequence: CDR1 SQVTM, CDR2 ANQGSEA. The CDR3: CSVEPPGLKNIQYF. The CDR3 DNA is TGCAGCGTTGAACCCCCAGGACTCAAAAACATTCAGTACTTC.

The chain uses TRBV5-1 and TRBJ1-2; 10 bases match TRBD1. Germline V gene lookup returns CDR1 SGHRS and CDR2 YFSETQ. The J segment lost 3 bases and the V segment lost 0 bases, leaving 2 bases of the junction unmatched. The CDR3 contains 15 residues. The CDR3 DNA follows: TGCGCCAGCAGCTTGGCCGGGACAGGGGACTATGGCTACACCTTC. Its protein is CASSLAGTGDYGYTF.

Only one count was recorded for this clone. The chain recombines TRBV7-3 with TRBJ2-7, with D possibly being TRBD2 (6 bases). The CDR3 totals 14 residues. The germline CDR1 and CDR2 sequences are SGHTA and FQGTGA. Deletions cut 4 bases from V and 5 bases from J, with 15 bases between. CDR3 nucleotide sequence: TGTGCCAGCAGCTCGACGGTCGGGAGTCACGAGCAGTACTTC. It specifies CASSSTVGSHEQYF.

This rearrangement joins TRBV29-1 to TRBJ1-1; D unresolved. The CDR3 extends over 12 amino acids. The V end lost 7 bases, the J end lost 0 bases, and 9 bases lay between the germline ends. The V gene's germline CDR1 is SQVTM and CDR2 ANQGSEA. CDR3 nucleotide sequence: TGCAGCGGGGGTCTTATGAACACTGAAGCTTTCTTT. Translated, it gives CSGGLMNTEAFF.

J is TRBJ1-1 and V is TRBV14, with D possibly matching TRBD1 (5 bases). The CDR3 consists of 14 residues. Germline CDR1 and CDR2: SGHDN and FVKESK. Deletions cut 0 bases from V and 9 bases from J, with 14 bases between. Here the CDR3 DNA reads TGTGCCAGCAGCCAAGATTGGGGGGATTTGAAAGCTTTCTTT. Translating gives CASSQDWGDLKAFF.

The rearrangement uses TRBV2 and TRBJ1-6; a weak D match, TRBD1 (6 bases). Trimming removed 4 bases at V and 13 bases at J, with 11 bases between. The V gene's germline CDR1 is SNHLY and CDR2 FYNNEI. The CDR3 extends over 12 amino acids. CDR3 DNA sequence: TGTGCCAGCAGTGGAACAGGGAAGCCCCTCCACTTT. It specifies CASSGTGKPLHF. Full variable domain (outside the CDR3, taken from reference TRBV2 and TRBJ1-6): EPEVTQTPSHQVTQMGQEVILRCVPISNHLYFYWYRQILGQKVEFLVSFYNNEISEKSEIFDDQFSVERPDGSNFTLKIRSTKLEDSAMYFCASSGTGKPLHFGNGTRLTVT.

This sequence joins TRBV12-5 and TRBJ1-1, with D tentatively TRBD1 (5 bases). Germline V gene lookup returns CDR1 LGHNT and CDR2 FRNRAP. V was pared by 6 bases and J by 1 base, with 18 bases between. The CDR3 consists of 16 residues. The CDR3 DNA reads TGTGCTAGTGGCTCCGACGCCGGGGGAACGAACACTGAAGCTTTCTTT. Residues: CASGSDAGGTNTEAFF.

The chain links TRBV7-6 to TRBJ2-5; D gene uncertain. V lost 2 bases and J 5 bases, leaving 6 bases between the germline ends. The germline gives CDR1 SGHVS, CDR2 FNYEAQ. The CDR3 contains 12 residues. CDR3 in amino acids: CASSLQGETQYF. Written as DNA, the CDR3 is TGTGCCAGCAGCTTACAAGGGGAGACCCAGTACTTC.

This clone was counted once. This rearrangement joins TRBV7-9 to TRBJ2-3; TRBD2 is a possible D gene (6 bases). In germline, CDR1 is SEHNR, CDR2 FQNEAQ (reference sequence). Between the trimmed V and J ends, which lost 5 bases and 1 base, there was a span of 13 bases. The CDR3 is made up of 15 amino acids. CDR3 loop: CASSPREMGTDTQYF. The CDR3 DNA is TGTGCCAGCAGCCCCCGGGAGATGGGCACAGATACGCAGTATTTT.

V is TRBV7-3 and J is TRBJ1-1; TRBD1 aligns across 8 bases. V lost 1 base and J lost 4; bases outside the gene matches: 14. There are 18 residues in the CDR3. The germline V gene has CDR1 SGHTA and CDR2 FQGTGA. CDR3 sequence (DNA): TGTGCCAGCAGCTTAATGGCCAAACCAGGGGGCGCGGGCACTGAAGCTTTCTTT. This codes for CASSLMAKPGGAGTEAFF.

This clone was picked up one time. V usage is TRBV6-1 and J usage is TRBJ1-6; TRBD1 matches 7 bases. In germline, CDR1 is MNHNS, CDR2 SASEGT. This CDR3 is 13 amino acids long. V shed 8 bases, J shed 5 bases, and the junction held 3 bases outside the gene matches. The CDR3 protein is CASHDRDNSPLHF. The CDR3 coding sequence is TGTGCCAGCCACGACAGGGATAATTCACCCCTCCACTTT.

The CDR3 reads CASSLGDTEAFF. Written as DNA, the CDR3 is TGTGCCAGCAGTTTAGGGGACACTGAAGCTTTCTTT. The genes are TRBV2 and TRBJ1-1; maybe TRBD1 (5 bases). Trimming stripped 5 bases from V and 3 bases from J, with 7 bases between. Germline V gene data show CDR1 as SNHLY and CDR2 as FYNNEI. This CDR3 has 12 residues.

Here the CDR3 DNA reads TGTGCCAGCAGTGAAAGGGGACCCGGGACAGGGGTTGTGGGGAACACTGAAGCTTTCTTT. Its translation: CASSERGPGTGVVGNTEAFF. The V gene is TRBV2, the J gene TRBJ1-1, with TRBD1 identical over 10 bases. The V gene end was trimmed by 2 bases and the J gene end by 1 base; junction bases not matched to a gene: 16. The germline gives CDR1 SNHLY, CDR2 FYNNEI. The CDR3 sequence is 20 residues long. Supplemented by reference TRBV2 and TRBJ1-1, the full variable domain reads EPEVTQTPSHQVTQMGQEVILRCVPISNHLYFYWYRQILGQKVEFLVSFYNNEISEKSEIFDDQFSVERPDGSNFTLKIRSTKLEDSAMYFCASSERGPGTGVVGNTEAFFGQGTRLTVV.

The chain combines TRBV4-3 with TRBJ2-1, with TRBD2 matching over 7 bases. This CDR3 comprises 16 residues. The J segment lost 5 bases and the V segment lost 1 base, leaving 8 bases of the junction unmatched. The germline V gene has CDR1 LGHNA and CDR2 YSLEER. In DNA form, the CDR3 reads TGCGCCAGCAGCCAAGTTTTGGGGGGGAGTAACAATGAGCAGTTCTTC. Protein product: CASSQVLGGSNNEQFF.

V gene TRBV7-3 combines with J gene TRBJ2-7; the match to TRBD1 covers 9 bases. V shed 6 bases and J 2 bases; nucleotides not matched to a gene: 8. The CDR3 is 15 amino acids. Germline V gene data show CDR1 as SGHTA and CDR2 as FQGTGA. As DNA, the CDR3 is TGTGCCAGCAGTCCGGGACAGGGTGTTCCCTACGAGCAGTACTTC. Translating it yields CASSPGQGVPYEQYF.

The genes are TRBV11-2 and TRBJ2-5; 8 bases are shared with TRBD2. The ends lost 5 bases at V and 5 bases at J; junction bases unmatched: 10. There are 15 residues in the CDR3. Germline V gene sequence: CDR1 SGHAT, CDR2 FQNNGV. This chain's CDR3 is CASSALGGAWETQYF. The CDR3 DNA sequence: TGTGCCAGCAGCGCCCTCGGGGGGGCCTGGGAGACCCAGTACTTC. Variable domain in full (rest from reference TRBV11-2 and TRBJ2-5): EAGVAQSPRYKIIEKRQSVAFWCNPISGHATLYWYQQILGQGPKLLIQFQNNGVVDDSQLPKDRFSAERLKGVDSTLKIQPAKLEDSAVYLCASSALGGAWETQYFGPGTRLLVL.

The genes are TRBV5-5 and TRBJ2-7; 9 bases agree with TRBD1. The CDR3 is made up of 14 amino acids. The J segment lost 5 bases and the V segment lost 4 bases, leaving 7 bases of the junction unmatched. The germline CDR1 and CDR2 sequences are SGHKS and YYEKEE (reference sequence). The CDR3, as DNA: TGTGCCAGCAGCGTACCGGGACAGGGCAACGAGCAGTACTTC. As protein: CASSVPGQGNEQYF.

This chain joins TRBV5-1 and TRBJ1-1; TRBD1 is a possible D gene (6 bases). V lost 0 bases, J lost 9 bases, and 9 bases lay in between. The CDR3 loop spans 12 amino acids. Germline-derived CDR1 and CDR2 are SGHRS and YFSETQ. The CDR3 region has the DNA TGCGCCAGCAGCTTGGAGACAGGCAAAGCTTTCTTT. Translation: CASSLETGKAFF.